The 28 T cell receptor beta chains below were found in one sample sequenced in a study of CD8 T cells in ankylosing spondylitis. Via MiXCR, TCRdb re-called the 5' RACE reads, giving one row per CDR3 protein. The sample has 250,000 to 350,000 distinct CDR3 sequences, about 19% seen once. Input material: blood, either unsorted or a sorted T cell fraction (not recorded which). All receptors come from a male donor with ankylosing spondylitis or in good health (not recorded which).

CDR3 DNA sequence: TGCGCCAGCAGCTCAGAGGGAATCTTCGGGGAGCTGTTTTTT. It codes for CASSSEGIFGELFF. J is TRBJ2-2 and V is TRBV5-1; D may be TRBD2 (5 bases). V lost 3 bases to trimming and J lost 7 bases, with 13 bases between them. The CDR3 is made up of 14 amino acids. CDR1 and CDR2 (germline): SGHRS, YFSETQ.

The CDR3 DNA sequence: TGTGCCAGCAGCTTAGTAAACAGGGCGGAGACCCAGTACTTC. Translation gives CASSLVNRAETQYF. J is TRBJ2-5 and V is TRBV7-8; D perhaps matches TRBD1 (6 bases). This CDR3 is built from 14 residues. With 1 base removed from V and 5 bases from J, the gap between germline ends came to 11 bases. Germline V lookup: CDR1 SGHVS, CDR2 FQNEAQ.

V usage is TRBV20-1 and J usage is TRBJ2-3; no clear D. From germline, CDR1 is DFQATT and CDR2 SNEGSKA (reference sequence). This CDR3 contains 13 residues. The V gene lost 3 bases and the J gene lost 12 bases, with 19 bases spanning the gap. CDR3 sequence reads: CSASWRQTRGQYF. CDR3 DNA sequence: TGCAGTGCTAGTTGGCGCCAAACTCGTGGACAGTATTTT.

The rearrangement uses TRBV30 and TRBJ1-5; the match to TRBD1 covers 7 bases. CDR1 is GTSNPN, CDR2 SVGIG, per germline (reference sequence). This CDR3 has 16 residues. The ends lost 3 bases at V and 7 bases at J; junction bases unmatched: 15. The CDR3 nucleotides are TGTGCCTGGAGCCCGAGTCAGGTACAGGGGAGGCAGCCCCAGCATTTT. Its protein product is CAWSPSQVQGRQPQHF.

CDR3 sequence: CASSLWTGNNEQFF. CDR3 sequence (DNA): TGTGCCAGCAGCCTTTGGACAGGAAACAATGAGCAGTTCTTC. The genes are TRBV4-2 and TRBJ2-1; 7 bases are a match to TRBD1. Germline CDR1 is LGHNA and CDR2 is YNFKEQ. CDR3 length: 14 amino acids. V shed 4 bases, J shed 5 bases, and the junction held 5 bases outside the gene matches.

This sequence joins TRBV12-3 or TRBV12-4 and TRBJ1-3; D perhaps matches TRBD1 (6 bases). The V gene lost 6 bases and the J gene lost 0 bases, with 15 bases spanning the gap. The CDR3 contains 16 residues. As DNA, the CDR3 is TGTGCCAGCAGAGTAACGGGACACCACTCTGGAAACACCATATATTTT. Translated, it gives CASRVTGHHSGNTIYF.

The rearrangement uses TRBV15 and TRBJ2-3; a weak D match, TRBD2 (6 bases). The CDR3 contains 17 residues. From germline, CDR1 is LNHNV and CDR2 YYDKDF (reference sequence). V lost 0 bases and J lost 4, with 17 bases in between. CDR3 coding DNA: TGTGCCACCAGCAGAGATCGTGGGCGGGGAGGCTCAGATACGCAGTATTTT. Translation gives CATSRDRGRGGSDTQYF.

This clonotype turned up a few times. The genes are TRBV18 and TRBJ2-3; D is unclear. Trimming cost V 2 bases and J 0 bases, with 9 bases left between them. The germline V gene has CDR1 KGHSH and CDR2 LQKENI. The CDR3 is made up of 15 amino acids. The CDR3 is CASSPASLSTDTQYF. The CDR3 nucleotides read TGTGCCAGCTCACCAGCGTCTTTGAGCACAGATACGCAGTATTTT.

This clonotype showed up just a few times. CDR3: CASSLEGTNYGYTF. CDR3 DNA sequence: TGCGCCAGCAGCTTGGAGGGGACAAACTATGGCTACACCTTC. The J gene is TRBJ1-2, the V gene TRBV5-1; D is perhaps TRBD1 (6 bases). CDR1 is SGHRS and CDR2 is YFSETQ in the germline V gene. Trimming shortened V by 0 bases and J by 2 bases, and 8 bases separated the two germline ends. The CDR3 is 14 amino acids.

This chain uses TRBV20-1 with TRBJ2-5, with 9 bases that match TRBD1. The CDR3 covers 16 residues. Looked up from germline, CDR1 is DFQATT and CDR2 is SNEGSKA (reference sequence). The CDR3 loop reads CRPTATGGKVQETQYF. The DNA for the CDR3 is TGCAGACCCACCGCGACAGGGGGTAAAGTACAAGAGACCCAGTACTTC.

Worth noting for this clonotype: The CDR3 does not end in the conserved phenylalanine or tryptophan, so this is likely a read error. The rearrangement links TRBV20-1 to TRBJ2-3; 10 positions match TRBD1. Germline lookup yields CDR1 DFQATT and CDR2 SNEGSKA (reference sequence). The CDR3 has 14 residues. J was trimmed by 2 bases and V by 6 bases; bases with no gene match: 5. The CDR3 here is CSARQGAHTDTQYI. In DNA, the CDR3 is TGCAGTGCGAGACAGGGGGCCCACACAGATACGCAGTATATT.

This clonotype has ten or more counts. This chain connects TRBV5-5 to TRBJ2-2; unclear D gene. Per germline, CDR1 SGHKS and CDR2 YYEKEE (reference sequence). V gave up 2 bases and J gave up 0 bases, with 11 bases separating them. The CDR3 is 16 residues long. The CDR3 loop reads CASSFSRAANTGELFF. The DNA for the CDR3 is TGTGCCAGCAGCTTTTCAAGGGCCGCGAACACCGGGGAGCTGTTTTTT.

The chain carries TRBV29-1 and TRBJ1-6; D possibly corresponds to TRBD1 (6 bases). The germline V gene encodes CDR1 SQVTM and CDR2 ANQGSEA. Trimming took off 4 bases at V and 7 bases at J, with 11 bases between the two ends. This CDR3 contains 13 residues. CDR3 loop: CSVGQGRNSPLHF. For the CDR3, the DNA is TGCAGCGTTGGGCAGGGGAGGAATTCACCCCTCCACTTT.

This clonotype appeared a few times. The gene calls are TRBV7-8 and TRBJ2-7; D call uncertain. The germline V and J ends were trimmed by 1 base and 4 bases, with 8 bases remaining between them. CDR1 is SGHVS and CDR2 is FQNEAQ in the germline V gene. This CDR3 has 13 amino acids. The CDR3 DNA reads as TGTGCCAGCAGCTTAGAGGCACTTTACGAGCAGTACGTC. This translates into CASSLEALYEQYV.

This clonotype was detected ten times or more. The chain combines TRBV6-1 with TRBJ1-5; D unclear. Trimming removed 8 bases from V and 6 bases from J, with 17 bases in between. Germline V gene lookup returns CDR1 MNHNS and CDR2 SASEGT. The CDR3 covers 14 residues. The CDR3 DNA follows: TGTGCCAGCTCGTGGGGAGGGAACGGTCAGCCCCAGCATTTT. Translation: CASSWGGNGQPQHF.

The chain employs TRBV15 and TRBJ2-1; D may be TRBD1 (5 bases). Germline-derived CDR1 and CDR2 are LNHNV and YYDKDF (reference sequence). The CDR3 covers 14 residues. The V end lost 5 bases, the J end lost 2 bases, and 10 bases lay between the germline ends. The CDR3 bases are TGTGCCACCAGCGGAACAGGAACCTACAATGAGCAGTTCTTC. Translating it yields CATSGTGTYNEQFF.

This CDR3 reads CASSFLTGGEMPYNEQFF. In nucleotides, the CDR3 is TGTGCCAGCAGCTTTTTGACAGGGGGCGAAATGCCCTACAATGAGCAGTTCTTC. This rearrangement joins TRBV5-4 to TRBJ2-1, with 10 bases aligning to TRBD1. The ends lost 2 bases at V and 2 bases at J; junction bases unmatched: 10. This CDR3 contains 18 residues. From germline, CDR1 is SGHNT and CDR2 YYREEE (reference sequence).

This chain connects TRBV2 to TRBJ2-2, with a tentative D call TRBD2 (5 bases). V was clipped by 3 bases and J by 1 base, with 12 bases between them. The length of the CDR3 is 16 residues. The germline V gene has CDR1 SNHLY and CDR2 FYNNEI. The CDR3 spells CASSEFLARNTGELFF. DNA of the CDR3: TGTGCCAGCAGTGAGTTCCTAGCCCGGAACACCGGGGAGCTGTTTTTT.

This clonotype was seen a handful of times. The chain uses TRBV15 and TRBJ2-3; 11 positions agree with TRBD2. There are 17 residues in the CDR3. Germline V gives CDR1 LNHNV, CDR2 YYDKDF (reference sequence). The ends lost 2 bases at V and 4 bases at J; junction bases unmatched: 8. DNA of the CDR3: TGTGCCACCAGCAGATCGACTAGCGGGAAAAGTCCAGATACGCAGTATTTT. This translates into CATSRSTSGKSPDTQYF.

CDR3: CASSLVRENQPQHF. The CDR3 DNA reads TGTGCCAGCAGTTTGGTTAGAGAAAATCAGCCCCAGCATTTT. This rearrangement joins TRBV27 to TRBJ1-5; the D is unclear. Germline CDR1 and CDR2: MNHEY and SMNVEV (reference sequence). The ends were cut back, 3 bases at V and 4 bases at J, with 10 bases in the middle. The CDR3 has 14 amino acids.

In its sample, this clonotype was seen a few times. The genes are TRBV19 and TRBJ2-1; D is possibly TRBD1 (6 bases). This CDR3 spans 15 amino acids. CDR1 is LNHDA, CDR2 SQIVND, per germline (reference sequence). Trimming cost V 3 bases and J 0 bases, with 9 bases left between them. The CDR3 DNA reads TGTGCCAGTAGTATTTGGACAGCCTCCTACAATGAGCAGTTCTTC. Protein sequence: CASSIWTASYNEQFF.

This clonotype was recorded a few times. J is TRBJ2-3 and V is TRBV11-2; 8 bases match TRBD2. CDR1 is SGHAT, CDR2 FQNNGV, per germline. The J segment lost 7 bases and the V segment lost 4 bases, leaving 10 bases of the junction unmatched. The CDR3 loop spans 15 amino acids. The CDR3 is CASSSRRGVPNTQYF. DNA for the CDR3: TGTGCCAGCAGCTCTCGGCGGGGGGTTCCAAATACGCAGTATTTT.

The chain employs TRBV2 and TRBJ2-7; D remains unclear. The V gene lost 4 bases and the J gene lost 3 bases, with 4 bases spanning the gap. The germline gives CDR1 SNHLY, CDR2 FYNNEI. CDR3 length: 11 residues. CDR3 coding DNA: TGTGCCAGCAGTGGATTCTACGAGCAGTACGTC. It specifies CASSGFYEQYV.

CDR3 protein: CASSLQGVGELFF. CDR3 bases: TGTGCCAGCAGCCTACAGGGGGTCGGGGAGCTGTTTTTT. This chain links TRBV7-8 with TRBJ2-2; 8 nucleotides agree with TRBD1. The CDR3 sequence is 13 residues long. V was pared by 5 bases and J by 7 bases, with 3 bases of the junction left unmatched. The germline V gene encodes CDR1 SGHVS and CDR2 FQNEAQ.

The DNA for the CDR3 is TGTGCCACCAGTGACTACCAAGAGACCCAGTACTTC. Translated, it gives CATSDYQETQYF. J is TRBJ2-5 and V is TRBV24-1; D not resolved. The CDR3 consists of 12 residues. The V and J ends lost 4 bases and 0 bases respectively, with 2 bases between them. CDR1 KGHDR and CDR2 SFDVKD come from the germline V gene.

This clonotype turned up a few times. The chain joins TRBV20-1 to TRBJ2-7; 10 bases are shared with TRBD2. The ends lost 3 bases at V and 4 bases at J; junction bases unmatched: 9. In germline, CDR1 is DFQATT, CDR2 SNEGSKA (reference sequence). The CDR3 loop spans 15 amino acids. Here the CDR3 reads CSARVLAGVRYEQYV. The CDR3 DNA is TGCAGTGCTAGGGTTCTAGCGGGAGTCCGATACGAGCAGTACGTC.

V and J are TRBV10-1 and TRBJ2-4, with no clear D. Per germline, CDR1 WNHNN and CDR2 SYGVQD (reference sequence). Trimming left V 0 bases short and J 3 bases short, with 6 bases between. The CDR3 runs to 14 residues. CDR3 sequence (DNA): TGCGCCAGCAGTGAGTCGTCTAGCAAAAACATTCAGTACTTC. It codes for CASSESSSKNIQYF.

The rearrangement joins TRBV9 to TRBJ1-1, with D perhaps matching TRBD1 (5 bases). The V end was cut by 4 bases, the J end by 5 bases, with 18 bases between. The CDR3 is made up of 15 amino acids. Germline CDR1 is SGDLS and CDR2 is YYNGEE. The chain's CDR3 is CASSPQDGYVTEAFF. In DNA form, the CDR3 reads TGTGCCAGCAGCCCACAGGACGGATACGTGACTGAAGCTTTCTTT.